The TCR beta chain described here comes from a study of blood T cell repertoires in COVID-19. In the study overall: Some COVID-19 samples were acute and others convalescent; all came from the United States, Italy and Spain. Sources were T cells, B-cell-depleted T cells, or PBMCs; the material itself was cDNA or gDNA.

This clone has a single count. Authors' methods: Reference gene primer amplification gave nucleated cell count estimates. Only in-frame clones appear in the TCRdb table, and some are missing; sequencing was by immunoSEQ multiplex PCR. V and J calls and clone size follow that table, whereas D and trimming were derived from the DNA. This sample has about 110,000 clones, with around 84% found just once. The sample was peripheral blood. This clonotype was obtained from a man aged 35 to 55 with acute or convalescent COVID-19.

CDR3 amino acids: CASSLSRGQSSYNEQFF. CDR3 nucleotides: TGTGCCAGCAGCTTAAGTCGGGGTCAGAGCTCCTACAATGAGCAGTTCTTC. The V call is TRBV11-2, the J call TRBJ2-1, with a weak D call TRBD2 (5 bases). Per germline, CDR1 SGHAT and CDR2 FQNNGV. V lost 2 bases and J lost 0, with 14 bases in between. CDR3 length: 17 residues.